The entry below gives a single T cell receptor (beta chain) sequence along with its context. The sample comes from a study of blood T cell repertoires in COVID-19. For the study at large: PBMCs, B-cell-depleted T cells, or T cells provided the cDNA or gDNA that made up the material.

Methods used by the authors: The assay estimated nucleated cells by amplifying reference gene primers. This table comes from immunoSEQ multiplex PCR, and its TCRdb copy is limited to in-frame clones, with some not included. That table furnishes V, J and clone size, whereas the DNA furnished D and trimming. Among 150,000 to 200,000 clones, 88% were seen once, and the ten largest hold 2.1%. Germline CDR1 reads SGHAT; CDR2 reads FQNNGV. The V gene lost 4 bases and the J gene lost 0 bases, with 13 bases spanning the gap. The CDR3 loop spans 16 amino acids. The origin of this receptor is an older man with active or convalescent COVID-19. Sequencing was carried out using peripheral blood. This sequence joins TRBV11-2 and TRBJ2-1; perhaps TRBD1 as D (5 bases). CDR3 bases: TGTGCCAGCAGCTGGGGCGCCCCGGGCTCCTACAATGAGCAGTTCTTC. It yields the protein CASSWGAPGSYNEQFF.